This entry lists 13 T cell receptor beta chains sequenced from one sample in a study of long-term antiretroviral therapy in people with HIV. The authors ran the immunoSEQ assay, v3.0, at survey level. Clones were sequenced by immunoSEQ multiplex PCR, and TCRdb holds only the in-frame ones, with some missing. The sample shows fewer than 30,000 clones, approximately 80% of them seen only once. Sequenced here: unsorted PBMCs, sampled 1.1 years before starting antiretroviral therapy. The receptors were gathered from a woman aged 25 to 39 with HIV.

The chain recombines TRBV27 with TRBJ2-3; D not certain. The ends were cut back, 3 bases at V and 1 base at J, with 8 bases in the middle. The germline V gene encodes CDR1 MNHEY and CDR2 SMNVEV (reference sequence). The CDR3 has 14 residues. In DNA form, the CDR3 reads TGTGCCAGCAGTTTGTGGGCGGGCACAGATACGCAGTATTTT. As protein: CASSLWAGTDTQYF.

The CDR3 loop is CAARGGRGGELFF. In DNA form, the CDR3 reads TGTGCCGCCAGGGGGGGGCGAGGCGGGGAGCTGTTTTTT. The V gene is TRBV6-6, the J gene TRBJ2-2; the D gene could be TRBD1 or TRBD2 (7 bases each). Trimming cost V 11 bases and J 7 bases, with 17 bases left between them. The germline V gene encodes CDR1 MNHNY and CDR2 SVGAGI (reference sequence). There are 13 residues in the CDR3.

This chain joins TRBV5-1 and TRBJ2-5; a possible D gene is TRBD2 (7 bases). The CDR3 consists of 16 residues. V lost 4 bases to trimming and J lost 3 bases, with 19 bases between them. Germline V CDR1 and CDR2: SGHRS, YFSETQ. The CDR3 nucleotides are TGCGCCAGCAGCCGGTCCGGGGGCGGGGGAGAAGAGACCCAGTACTTC. Encoded protein: CASSRSGGGGEETQYF.

This chain connects TRBV7-6 to TRBJ2-2; TRBD1 matches 7 bases. V was pared by 10 bases and J by 5 bases, with 10 bases of the junction left unmatched. CDR3 length: 14 residues. Germline V gene data show CDR1 as SGHVS and CDR2 as FNYEAQ. The CDR3 coding sequence is TGTGCCACCAAAACAGGGGAAAGAACCGGGGAGCTGTTTTTT. Translated, it gives CATKTGERTGELFF.

The V call is TRBV19, the J call TRBJ2-7, with 11 bases matching TRBD2. V gave up 3 bases and J gave up 4 bases; unmatched junction bases: 2. The CDR3 is 14 amino acids. CDR1 LNHDA and CDR2 SQIVND come from the germline V gene (reference sequence). The CDR3 spells CASSMTSGVYEQYF. CDR3 DNA: TGTGCCAGTAGTATGACTAGCGGGGTATACGAGCAGTACTTC. Full variable domain (outside the CDR3, taken from reference TRBV19 and TRBJ2-7): DGGITQSPKYLFRKEGQNVTLSCEQNLNHDAMYWYRQDPGQGLRLIYYSQIVNDFQKGDIAEGYSVSREKKESFPLTVTSAQKNPTAFYLCASSMTSGVYEQYFGPGTRLTVT.

The chain combines TRBV7-8 with TRBJ2-2; D gene unclear. Trimming took 0 bases from V and 2 from J, leaving 4 bases between them. The CDR3 covers 14 residues. The germline V gene encodes CDR1 SGHVS and CDR2 FQNEAQ. The CDR3 reads CASSLATNTGELFF. The CDR3 DNA reads TGTGCCAGCAGCTTAGCGACCAACACCGGGGAGCTGTTTTTT.

CDR3 residues: CASSLYRETEAFF. In DNA, the CDR3 is TGTGCCAGCAGTTTATACAGGGAAACTGAAGCTTTCTTT. V is TRBV27 and J is TRBJ1-1; tentative D call: TRBD1 (6 bases). V was clipped by 1 base and J by 5 bases, with 8 bases between them. Germline V gene lookup returns CDR1 MNHEY and CDR2 SMNVEV (reference sequence). This CDR3 is built from 13 residues.

This clone was recorded a few times. This chain joins TRBV18 and TRBJ2-2; D not resolved. The CDR3 runs 18 residues. CDR1 and CDR2 (germline): KGHSH, LQKENI. The V end was cut by 3 bases, the J end by 1 base, with 18 bases between. The CDR3 coding sequence is TGTGCCAGCTCACCCACCCGGGTGGGATACGAGAACACCGGGGAGCTGTTTTTT. It yields the protein CASSPTRVGYENTGELFF. Together with reference TRBV18 and TRBJ2-2, the CDR3 gives the full variable domain: NAGVMQNPRHLVRRRGQEARLRCSPMKGHSHVYWYRQLPEEGLKFMVYLQKENIIDESGMPKERFSAEFPKEGPSILRIQQVVRGDSAAYFCASSPTRVGYENTGELFFGEGSRLTVL.

The V call is TRBV18, the J call TRBJ1-4, with D uncertain. This CDR3 region has 15 residues. Per germline, CDR1 KGHSH and CDR2 LQKENI. V gave up 1 base and J gave up 8 bases, with 14 bases separating them. The CDR3 here is CASSPLKGPGEKLFF. DNA for the CDR3: TGTGCCAGCTCACCACTAAAGGGTCCGGGCGAAAAACTGTTTTTT.

This chain connects TRBV6-1 to TRBJ1-1; D is ambiguous. Germline V gene data show CDR1 as MNHNS and CDR2 as SASEGT. The CDR3 has 12 residues. Trimming shortened V by 3 bases and J by 11 bases, and 13 bases separated the two germline ends. CDR3 DNA sequence: TGTGCCAGCAGTGAGGACGGCTTGCGGGCTTTCTTT. Translated, it gives CASSEDGLRAFF.

The chain's CDR3 is CASSVGLRWGDAGDTQYF. CDR3 coding DNA: TGTGCCAGCAGCGTAGGTCTCAGGTGGGGGGATGCGGGAGATACGCAGTATTTT. The V gene is TRBV9, the J gene TRBJ2-3; the D gene is possibly TRBD2 (6 bases). Germline V gives CDR1 SGDLS, CDR2 YYNGEE. Trimming took 0 bases from V and 5 from J, leaving 22 bases between them. The CDR3 loop spans 18 amino acids.

The rearrangement joins TRBV29-1 to TRBJ2-7; 8 bases are a match to TRBD1. Germline V lookup: CDR1 SQVTM, CDR2 ANQGSEA. V dropped 3 bases and J dropped 2; count of bases not matched to a gene: 6. The CDR3 has 14 residues. CDR3 bases: TGCAGCGTTGAGGGGATGACAGGGGCCTACGAGCAGTACTTC. Amino acid sequence: CSVEGMTGAYEQYF.

CDR3 DNA sequence: TGCGCCAGCAGCCTTACGGTCGGGACCTACGAGCAGTACTTC. Its protein is CASSLTVGTYEQYF. The chain recombines TRBV4-1 with TRBJ2-5; tentatively, D is TRBD2 (5 bases). The end of the DNA is better explained by TRBJ2-7, so the J call may be wrong. CDR1 and CDR2 (germline): MGHRA, YSYEKL. CDR3 length: 14 residues.